Below are 11 T cell receptor beta chains sequenced from a single sample in a study of T cells in Graves' hyperthyroidism and ophthalmopathy. RNA transcripts were the template for amplifying TCR beta CDR3 regions. The primer set for the first-round RT-PCR of the TCR CDR3 was HTBI. MiXCR was run by TCRdb on the multiplex PCR reads, yielding one entry per CDR3 protein. This sample has around 500,000 distinct CDR3 sequences; under 15% occur once, and the top ten carry 17%. Sequencing was carried out using blood. All receptors derive from a woman between 18 and 30 years old with Graves' hyperthyroidism.

A word on this clonotype: This may come from a read error, since a much larger clone is one base off. The chain carries TRBV3-1 and TRBJ2-1; the D gene is possibly TRBD1 (6 bases). CDR3 size: 14 residues. Per the germline V gene, CDR1 is LGHDT and CDR2 is YNNKEL (reference sequence). CDR3 bases: TGTGTCAGCAGCAGTAGGGGGACCAACAGTGAGCAGTTCTTC. Its translation: CVSSSRGTNSEQFF.

This clonotype was recorded at least ten times. The rearrangement joins TRBV11-1 to TRBJ2-7, with D perhaps TRBD2 (5 bases). The V gene lost 0 bases and the J gene lost 1 base, with 7 bases spanning the gap. Germline loops: CDR1 SGHAT, CDR2 FQDESV (reference sequence). This CDR3 spans 14 amino acids. CDR3 nucleotides: TGTGCCAGCAGCTTAGCGAGGGATTCCTACGAGCAGTACTTC. Protein sequence: CASSLARDSYEQYF.

This clonotype was recorded a few times. This rearrangement joins TRBV30 to TRBJ1-1, with TRBD1 matching 8 bases. J gave up 6 bases and V 5 bases, and 5 bases lay outside the gene matches. Germline lookup yields CDR1 GTSNPN and CDR2 SVGIG (reference sequence). This CDR3 comprises 12 residues. The CDR3 region has the DNA TGTGCCTGGCGACAGGGGATCGCTGAAGCTTTCTTT. It translates to CAWRQGIAEAFF.

The J gene is TRBJ2-7, the V gene TRBV7-2; 7 positions agree with TRBD1. The V gene's germline CDR1 is SGHTA and CDR2 FQGNSA. The CDR3 length is 15 residues. V lost 5 bases, J lost 3 bases, and 10 bases stayed unmatched. The DNA of the CDR3 is TGTGCCAGCAGCCTAGGTCAGGGGGTGAACTACGAGCAGTACGTC. It translates to CASSLGQGVNYEQYV.

V usage is TRBV2 and J usage is TRBJ1-6; D is uncertain. Germline values: CDR1 SNHLY, CDR2 FYNNEI. V was trimmed by 7 bases and J by 9 bases, leaving 13 bases between them. The length of the CDR3 is 13 residues. The CDR3 here is CASNPRMSSPLHF. The CDR3 nucleotides are TGTGCCAGCAACCCCCGGATGAGTTCACCCCTCCACTTT.

This clonotype was found a few times. The CDR3 bases are TGTGCCAGTACGACATCTTACAATGAGCAGTTCTTC. Protein sequence: CASTTSYNEQFF. The gene calls are TRBV19 and TRBJ2-1; D remains ambiguous. The CDR3 extends over 12 amino acids. V lost 7 bases, J lost 4 bases, and 8 bases lay in between. CDR1 is LNHDA, CDR2 SQIVND, per germline (reference sequence).

The rearrangement links TRBV7-8 to TRBJ2-5; no definite D call. Between the trimmed V and J ends, which lost 4 bases and 2 bases, there was a span of 8 bases. This CDR3 has 13 residues. Germline values: CDR1 SGHVS, CDR2 FQNEAQ. The CDR3 spells CASSSSFQETQYF. The DNA of the CDR3 is TGTGCCAGCAGCTCCTCTTTTCAAGAGACCCAGTACTTC.

This clonotype occurred many times. CDR3 nucleotide sequence: TGCAGCACAAACACTAGAGGCGATGAGCAGTTCTTC. This translates into CSTNTRGDEQFF. The chain combines TRBV20-1 with TRBJ2-1, with D perhaps matching TRBD2 (5 bases). The CDR3 totals 12 residues. Germline CDR1 reads DFQATT; CDR2 reads SNEGSKA (reference sequence).

This clonotype was observed many times. V gene TRBV6-1 combines with J gene TRBJ2-3; 12 bases fit TRBD2. V was clipped by 6 bases and J by 1 base; unmatched bases: 5. The CDR3 spans 16 residues. Germline CDR1 reads MNHNS; CDR2 reads SASEGT. CDR3 sequence (DNA): TGTGCCAGCAGACCTAGCGGGAGGGATCGCACAGATACGCAGTATTTT. This gives the protein CASRPSGRDRTDTQYF.

This clonotype was counted a single time. The genes are TRBV5-1 and TRBJ2-2; weak D call: TRBD2 (6 bases). The CDR3 sequence is 16 residues long. Germline CDR1 is SGHRS and CDR2 is YFSETQ. V lost 4 bases and J lost 5, with 18 bases in between. DNA for the CDR3: TGCGCCAGCAGCCCAAGCCCTGGGGGAGGTACCGGGGAGCTGTTTTTT. Protein: CASSPSPGGGTGELFF.

This clonotype was seen at least ten times. The CDR3 DNA sequence: TGCAGTGCTAGAGATAGGGTCCTTGGCGACATTCAGTACTTC. As protein: CSARDRVLGDIQYF. The rearrangement links TRBV20-1 to TRBJ2-4; D not certain. V was shortened by 0 bases and J by 8 bases, with 14 bases between the two germline ends. The CDR3 covers 14 residues. Germline V gives CDR1 DFQATT, CDR2 SNEGSKA (reference sequence).